This T cell receptor (beta chain) was recovered during a study of CD8 T cells in ankylosing spondylitis. Study-wide points: Researchers report that disease-linked clones proved CD8+ and relatively rare in peripheral blood.

Regarding this clonotype: The antigen remains unidentified.

CDR1 and CDR2 from the germline V gene are SGHTA and FQGNSA. Trimming stripped 9 bases from V and 8 bases from J, with 8 bases between. The CDR3 has 10 residues. TCRdb analysed the 5' RACE reads with MiXCR anew, one entry per CDR3 protein. The sample lists fewer than 180,000 distinct CDR3 sequences; about 42% were seen once. The sequenced sample was synovial fluid, either unsorted or a sorted T cell fraction (not recorded which). The sequence came from a male donor with ankylosing spondylitis. V gene TRBV7-2 combines with J gene TRBJ2-1, with D perhaps matching TRBD2 (6 bases). This CDR3 reads CASPGDEQFF. The CDR3 DNA sequence: TGTGCCAGTCCGGGGGATGAGCAGTTCTTC.